The 32 T cell receptor beta chains given below trace back to one sample, sequenced in a study of blood T cell repertoires in COVID-19. The repertoire was sequenced with immunoSEQ multiplex PCR; TCRdb's copy has only in-frame clones and lacks some. The data contain roughly 290,000 clones, about 90% of them singletons. The sequenced sample consisted of PBMCs or T cells enriched from blood (not recorded which). These TCRs come from a woman between 18 and 29 years old with acute COVID-19.

The chain carries TRBV15 and TRBJ1-6, with TRBD1 identical over 12 bases. Germline V CDR1 and CDR2: LNHNV, YYDKDF (reference sequence). V shed 0 bases, J shed 13 bases, and the junction held 4 bases outside the gene matches. The CDR3 runs 15 residues. CDR3 sequence: CATSREGQGAWPLHF. The DNA for the CDR3 is TGTGCCACCAGCAGAGAGGGACAGGGGGCTTGGCCCCTCCACTTT.

This chain connects TRBV5-1 to TRBJ1-6, with D possibly TRBD1 on 6 matching bases. This CDR3 is built from 15 residues. The V and J ends lost 4 bases and 9 bases respectively, with 17 bases between them. The germline gives CDR1 SGHRS, CDR2 YFSETQ. The CDR3, as DNA: TGCGCCAGCAGCGCCCTCGACAGGAGCTCTTCACCCCTCCACTTT. Residues: CASSALDRSSSPLHF. The entire variable domain, with the rest obtained from reference TRBV5-1 and TRBJ1-6, is as follows: KAGVTQTPRYLIKTRGQQVTLSCSPISGHRSVSWYQQTPGQGLQFLFEYFSETQRNKGNFPGRFSGRQFSNSRSEMNVSTLELGDSALYLCASSALDRSSSPLHFGNGTRLTVT.

The chain joins TRBV5-4 to TRBJ2-1, with 12 bases lining up with TRBD2. Trimming at V came to 7 bases and at J to 4 bases, leaving 3 bases not matched to a gene. CDR1 and CDR2 (germline): SGHNT, YYREEE (reference sequence). This CDR3 contains 14 residues. The CDR3 spells CASLLAGGYNEQFF. The CDR3 coding sequence is TGTGCCAGCCTTCTAGCGGGAGGGTACAATGAGCAGTTCTTC. Looking up the rest from reference TRBV5-4 and TRBJ2-1 gives the full variable domain: ETGVTQSPTHLIKTRGQQVTLRCSSQSGHNTVSWYQQALGQGPQFIFQYYREEENGRGNFPPRFSGLQFPNYSSELNVNALELDDSALYLCASLLAGGYNEQFFGPGTRLTVL.

This chain uses TRBV18 with TRBJ2-7; no clear D gene. This CDR3 region has 11 residues. Germline CDR1 and CDR2: KGHSH and LQKENI. The V and J ends lost 3 bases and 3 bases respectively, with 3 bases between them. The CDR3 DNA follows: TGTGCCAGCTCACCCCTCTACGAGCAGTACTTC. This gives the protein CASSPLYEQYF.

The rearrangement uses TRBV18 and TRBJ1-4; a possible D gene is TRBD1 (6 bases). The CDR3 length is 15 residues. The V end lost 5 bases, the J end lost 3 bases, and 13 bases lay between the germline ends. Germline lookup yields CDR1 KGHSH and CDR2 LQKENI. The CDR3 reads CASSSTGTANEKLFF. The CDR3 nucleotides read TGTGCCAGCTCAAGCACAGGGACGGCTAATGAAAAACTGTTTTTT.

The genes are TRBV4-2 and TRBJ1-2, with TRBD1 as a possible D gene (6 bases). Germline lookup yields CDR1 LGHNA and CDR2 YNFKEQ. This CDR3 is 15 amino acids long. Trimming took 2 bases from V and 8 from J, leaving 18 bases between them. The CDR3 region is CASSQNEQGAPGYTF. The CDR3 DNA is TGTGCCAGCAGCCAAAATGAACAGGGCGCCCCAGGCTACACCTTC.

V usage is TRBV28 and J usage is TRBJ1-4, with TRBD1 matching 7 bases. The CDR3 contains 12 residues. The V gene's germline CDR1 is MDHEN and CDR2 SYDVKM. V dropped 6 bases and J dropped 7; count of bases not matched to a gene: 2. The CDR3 loop is CASRSGGEKLFF. The CDR3 nucleotides are TGTGCCAGCAGGTCAGGGGGTGAAAAACTGTTTTTT. Filled out from reference TRBV28 and TRBJ1-4, the complete variable domain reads DVKVTQSSRYLVKRTGEKVFLECVQDMDHENMFWYRQDPGLGLRLIYFSYDVKMKEKGDIPEGYSVSREKKERFSLILESASTNQTSMYLCASRSGGEKLFFGSGTQLSVL.

The CDR3 reads CASSFQASGHSGELFF. CDR3 in DNA: TGTGCCAGCAGCTTCCAAGCTAGCGGGCATTCCGGGGAGCTGTTTTTT. The chain is built from TRBV7-6 and TRBJ2-2; TRBD2 agrees at 8 bases. The CDR3 covers 16 residues. The germline V gene has CDR1 SGHVS and CDR2 FNYEAQ. The J segment lost 6 bases and the V segment lost 3 bases, leaving 9 bases of the junction unmatched.

This chain joins TRBV12-5 and TRBJ2-3; TRBD2 matches 7 bases. V shed 2 bases and J 2 bases; nucleotides not matched to a gene: 13. Looked up from germline, CDR1 is LGHNT and CDR2 is FRNRAP. The CDR3 covers 18 residues. The DNA of the CDR3 is TGTGCTAGTGGTTTGTCCCCAGATGGTAGCGGGTACACAGATACGCAGTATTTT. This sequence encodes CASGLSPDGSGYTDTQYF.

This clone came up a few times. This chain uses TRBV2 with TRBJ2-7, with 8 bases matching TRBD1. V shed 5 bases, J shed 6 bases, and the junction held 15 bases outside the gene matches. In germline, CDR1 is SNHLY, CDR2 FYNNEI. The CDR3 length is 16 residues. CDR3 nucleotides: TGTGCCAGCAGTTTTTATACAGGGGGTCAAGCGGGCGAGCAGTACTTC. Translation gives CASSFYTGGQAGEQYF.

The chain joins TRBV18 to TRBJ2-2, with D perhaps matching TRBD2 (5 bases). The V end lost 6 bases, the J end lost 4 bases, and 9 bases lay between the germline ends. The CDR3 is 13 residues long. Germline CDR1 and CDR2: KGHSH and LQKENI. As DNA, the CDR3 is TGTGCCAGCTCGTGGGGAGCCACCGGGGAGCTGTTTTTT. Translated: CASSWGATGELFF.

This chain connects TRBV4-1 to TRBJ2-7, with 8 bases matching TRBD2. The V gene's germline CDR1 is MGHRA and CDR2 YSYEKL. Trimming cost V 1 base and J 2 bases; bases outside gene matches: 7. This CDR3 spans 16 amino acids. CDR3 nucleotides: TGCGCCAGCAGCCAAGGGGGATCGGGACTAGCCTACGAGCAGTACTTC. It encodes CASSQGGSGLAYEQYF.

The chain joins TRBV19 to TRBJ2-1, with TRBD2 matching over 11 bases. Per germline, CDR1 LNHDA and CDR2 SQIVND (reference sequence). The ends lost 1 base at V and 5 bases at J; junction bases unmatched: 10. The CDR3 loop spans 18 amino acids. The CDR3 DNA reads as TGTGCCAGTAGTATAGGTCTAGCGGGAGGTCCGCCCAACAATGAGCAGTTCTTC. Translation gives CASSIGLAGGPPNNEQFF.

The chain couples TRBV7-8 to TRBJ2-7, with TRBD2 matching 7 bases. The CDR3 is made up of 16 amino acids. Germline loops: CDR1 SGHVS, CDR2 FQNEAQ. Losses at the gene ends were 2 bases for V and 5 bases for J; bases not matched to a gene: 12. The CDR3 bases are TGTGCCAGCAGCTTAACCCAGGCGGGAGTGATCCACGAGCAGTACTTC. It is translated as CASSLTQAGVIHEQYF.

V is TRBV7-8 and J is TRBJ2-7; the match to TRBD2 covers 7 bases. Germline assignment: CDR1 SGHVS and CDR2 FQNEAQ. The CDR3 runs to 13 residues. Trimming at V came to 5 bases and at J to 7 bases, leaving 8 bases not matched to a gene. The CDR3 is CASSRWDYREQYF. In DNA, the CDR3 is TGTGCCAGCAGCCGCTGGGACTATCGTGAGCAGTACTTC.

Notes on this clone: The same CDR3 arises from other DNA sequences in this sample as well. The V call is TRBV27, the J call TRBJ1-5; 9 nucleotides agree with TRBD1. Germline CDR1 is MNHEY and CDR2 is SMNVEV (reference sequence). The trim removed 4 bases at V and 2 bases at J, leaving 3 bases unmatched. The CDR3 runs to 15 residues. The CDR3 nucleotides are TGTGCCAGCAGTTCACAGGGGGCAGGCAATCAGCCCCAGCATTTT. It translates to CASSSQGAGNQPQHF.

The V and J genes are TRBV7-2 and TRBJ1-1; no firm D call. This CDR3 is 13 amino acids long. From germline, CDR1 is SGHTA and CDR2 FQGNSA. V gave up 3 bases and J gave up 2 bases, with 7 bases separating them. In DNA, the CDR3 is TGTGCCAGCAGCTTTGAAGCAAACACTGAAGCTTTCTTT. Amino acid sequence: CASSFEANTEAFF.

The chain employs TRBV20-1 and TRBJ2-3, with TRBD2 as a possible D gene (5 bases). CDR3 length: 10 residues. Germline lookup yields CDR1 DFQATT and CDR2 SNEGSKA (reference sequence). This CDR3 is CSYGADTQYF. DNA for the CDR3: TGCAGCTACGGGGCAGATACGCAGTATTTT.

The chain links TRBV29-1 to TRBJ1-1, with D perhaps TRBD1 (6 bases). Looked up from germline, CDR1 is SQVTM and CDR2 is ANQGSEA. V was cut by 2 bases and J by 3 bases, with 10 bases left in between. This CDR3 comprises 13 residues. Here the CDR3 DNA reads TGCAGCGTTGAATATCGGACAGACACTGAAGCTTTCTTT. Protein product: CSVEYRTDTEAFF.

The chain combines TRBV7-2 with TRBJ2-7, with D possibly being TRBD2 (6 bases). This CDR3 has 13 amino acids. Trimming removed 5 bases at V and 4 bases at J, with 12 bases between. Looked up from germline, CDR1 is SGHTA and CDR2 is FQGNSA. The CDR3 is CASSRGLPYEQYF. The CDR3 DNA reads TGTGCCAGCAGCCGGGGACTTCCATACGAGCAGTACTTC. Full variable domain (remainder filled in from reference TRBV7-2 and TRBJ2-7): GAGVSQSPSNKVTEKGKDVELRCDPISGHTALYWYRQSLGQGLEFLIYFQGNSAPDKSGLPSDRFSAERTGGSVSTLTIQRTQQEDSAVYLCASSRGLPYEQYFGPGTRLTVT.

The chain recombines TRBV14 with TRBJ2-7; a weak D match, TRBD1 (6 bases). Looked up from germline, CDR1 is SGHDN and CDR2 is FVKESK. The CDR3 contains 14 residues. The germline V and J ends were trimmed by 3 bases and 2 bases, with 11 bases remaining between them. CDR3 nucleotides: TGTGCCAGCAGCCAGGGGACACCCCCCTACGAGCAGTACTTC. Encoded protein: CASSQGTPPYEQYF.

This clone was picked up a small number of times. This rearrangement joins TRBV7-3 to TRBJ1-6; D remains ambiguous. Germline values: CDR1 SGHTA, CDR2 FQGTGA. Trimming left V 1 base short and J 13 bases short, with 8 bases between. This CDR3 has 12 residues. The CDR3 region has the DNA TGTGCCAGCAGCTTAAATCGGGAGCCCCTCCACTTT. Translation: CASSLNREPLHF.

The chain combines TRBV27 with TRBJ2-7; 9 bases line up with TRBD2. Germline V gives CDR1 MNHEY, CDR2 SMNVEV (reference sequence). CDR3 size: 16 residues. The trim removed 0 bases at V and 1 base at J, leaving 4 bases unmatched. The CDR3 DNA reads TGTGCCAGCAGTTTATCTAGCGGGAGCCATTCCTACGAGCAGTACTTC. This encodes CASSLSSGSHSYEQYF.

V and J are TRBV5-5 and TRBJ2-3; TRBD1 matches at 11 bases. V lost 4 bases and J lost 3; bases outside the gene matches: 7. This CDR3 comprises 16 residues. Germline lookup yields CDR1 SGHKS and CDR2 YYEKEE (reference sequence). The CDR3 loop is CASSSGQGARTDTQYF. The CDR3 bases are TGTGCCAGCAGCAGCGGACAGGGGGCGCGGACAGATACGCAGTATTTT.

The CDR3 reads CASSEQYSNQPQHF. CDR3 nucleotide sequence: TGTGCCAGCAGTGAGCAGTATAGCAATCAGCCCCAGCATTTT. This chain links TRBV2 with TRBJ1-5; no reliable D call. This CDR3 region has 14 residues. Germline V gives CDR1 SNHLY, CDR2 FYNNEI. With 3 bases removed from V and 0 bases from J, the gap between germline ends came to 6 bases.

V is TRBV19 and J is TRBJ2-1; D not resolved. The germline V gene encodes CDR1 LNHDA and CDR2 SQIVND (reference sequence). The CDR3 totals 13 residues. V dropped 2 bases and J dropped 8 bases, with 10 bases sitting between them. The CDR3 sequence is CASSIISSYEQFF. The CDR3, as DNA: TGTGCCAGTAGTATAATCTCAAGCTATGAGCAGTTCTTC.

V is TRBV19 and J is TRBJ2-1; 8 nucleotides line up with TRBD2. Unmatched junction bases numbered 5, after V lost 0 bases and J lost 10 bases. The CDR3 spans 14 residues. Per germline, CDR1 LNHDA and CDR2 SQIVND (reference sequence). This chain's CDR3 is CASSIDPSGGEQFF. The CDR3, as DNA: TGTGCCAGTAGTATAGATCCCTCGGGGGGGGAGCAGTTCTTC. Full variable domain (outside the CDR3, taken from reference TRBV19 and TRBJ2-1): DGGITQSPKYLFRKEGQNVTLSCEQNLNHDAMYWYRQDPGQGLRLIYYSQIVNDFQKGDIAEGYSVSREKKESFPLTVTSAQKNPTAFYLCASSIDPSGGEQFFGPGTRLTVL.

In regard to this clone: Different DNA sequences within this sample yield the same CDR3. The V gene is TRBV7-8, the J gene TRBJ1-5, with a weak D call TRBD1 (6 bases). CDR1 and CDR2 from the germline V gene are SGHVS and FQNEAQ. Trimming cost V 1 base and J 1 base, with 8 bases left between them. CDR3 size: 15 residues. This CDR3 is CASSLDRVSNQPQHF. CDR3 coding DNA: TGTGCCAGCAGCTTAGACAGGGTGAGCAATCAGCCCCAGCATTTT.

The V and J genes are TRBV19 and TRBJ2-5, with D possibly matching TRBD2 (7 bases). This CDR3 has 15 amino acids. Trimming cost V 2 bases and J 5 bases, with 15 bases left between them. Germline V gene lookup returns CDR1 LNHDA and CDR2 SQIVND (reference sequence). The CDR3 sequence is CASSIQGGARETQYF. In DNA, the CDR3 is TGTGCCAGTAGTATACAAGGGGGGGCCAGGGAGACCCAGTACTTC.

The V call is TRBV7-9, the J call TRBJ1-6; D possibly corresponds to TRBD1 (6 bases). V lost 5 bases, J lost 5 bases, and 22 bases lay in between. Germline CDR1 is SEHNR and CDR2 is FQNEAQ (reference sequence). The CDR3 has 18 amino acids. CDR3 nucleotides: TGTGCCAGCAGCCCCCGGGGGGGGCCTCGGACGGATAATTCACCCCTCCACTTT. This encodes CASSPRGGPRTDNSPLHF.

V gene TRBV11-2 combines with J gene TRBJ2-1; D is possibly TRBD2 (5 bases). Germline V gene data show CDR1 as SGHAT and CDR2 as FQNNGV. The CDR3 has 14 amino acids. Trimming took 5 bases from V and 2 from J, leaving 10 bases between them. In DNA, the CDR3 is TGTGCCAGCAGCACCCCGACTACCTACAATGAGCAGTTCTTC. Protein product: CASSTPTTYNEQFF.

The chain links TRBV7-9 to TRBJ2-1, with TRBD1 matching 7 bases. Trimming removed 5 bases from V and 4 bases from J; junction bases left unmatched: 20. Per germline, CDR1 SEHNR and CDR2 FQNEAQ (reference sequence). The CDR3 consists of 19 residues. CDR3: CASSPDRFIAWAFYNEQFF. As DNA, the CDR3 is TGTGCCAGCAGCCCGGACAGGTTTATTGCTTGGGCGTTTTACAATGAGCAGTTCTTC.